This T cell receptor (beta chain) was sequenced for a study of T cells in tuberculosis. About the research overall: This South African cohort compared adolescents with or without latent tuberculosis against adults with active tuberculosis. Samples predate treatment or fall within its first 7 days. Findings and limits, study-wide: Active tuberculosis TCR-alpha repertoires lay closer to GMM-specific TCRs than IGRA-negative controls, suggesting clonal expansion. Smaller alpha distances in active tuberculosis partly reflected shorter CDR3-alpha lengths.

Time point noted: new active TB diagnosis, blood taken before or within 7 days of starting treatment. V was pared by 2 bases and J by 3 bases, with 9 bases between. From germline, CDR1 is GTSNPN and CDR2 SVGIG (reference sequence). This CDR3 has 13 amino acids. Details on this clone: What it binds is unknown.

Assay: immunoSEQ multiplex PCR; the TCRdb copy retains only in-frame clones and omits some. The sample includes tens of thousands of clones, under 95% of them seen just once. The TCR originated in an adult with tuberculosis. Some clones in this sample may be carry-over from other donors' samples. Source: PBMCs, taken at tuberculosis diagnosis. J is TRBJ2-3 and V is TRBV30; no clear D. CDR3 protein: CAWSHAGTDTQYF. The DNA for the CDR3 is TGTGCCTGGAGTCACGCAGGTACAGATACGCAGTATTTT.